Sequencing of this T cell receptor (beta chain) was carried out in a study of blood T cell repertoires in COVID-19. The CDR3 runs 13 residues. Germline V CDR1 and CDR2: MDHEN, SYDVKM. Trimming pared 4 bases from V and 6 bases from J, leaving 9 bases between. Per the study methods: From reference gene primer amplification, estimates of nucleated cell counts were derived. Repertoires were generated with immunoSEQ multiplex PCR, while TCRdb's copy carries only in-frame clones and drops some. V, J and clone size are those of that table, while D and trimming were read from the DNA. The repertoire has about 170,000 clones, 70% to 90% of them found once; the top ten carry 2% to 2.5%.

This chain uses TRBV28 with TRBJ1-4, with no clear D. This sequence was found in a man aged 45-65 years who had recovered from COVID-19. The sequencing input was peripheral blood. CDR3 in DNA: TGTGCCAGCAGTTCATTACCGGATGAAAAACTGTTTTTT. Protein product: CASSSLPDEKLFF.